The 15 T cell receptor beta chains in this list originate from one sample, sequenced in a study of human T cells and chemical hapten exposure. MiXCR, run by TCRdb on the 5' RACE reads, gives a single entry per CDR3 protein. The table records some 78,000 distinct CDR3 sequences, roughly 8% of them present only once. The total RNA was obtained from whole blood that was not fractionated. The receptors stem from a male donor in good health.

This clonotype was counted ten times or more. V is TRBV20-1 and J is TRBJ1-5; weak D call: TRBD1 (6 bases). This CDR3 has 15 amino acids. CDR1 DFQATT and CDR2 SNEGSKA come from the germline V gene (reference sequence). The ends were cut back, 0 bases at V and 3 bases at J, with 12 bases in the middle. The CDR3 region has the DNA TGCAGTGCTAGAGATACCACAGGGCCCAATCAGCCCCAGCATTTT. This sequence encodes CSARDTTGPNQPQHF.

The chain carries TRBV27 and TRBJ2-3; 8 positions match TRBD2. Trimming took 5 bases from V and 3 from J; bases not matched to a gene: 7. The CDR3 sequence is 15 residues long. Per the germline V gene, CDR1 is MNHEY and CDR2 is SMNVEV (reference sequence). CDR3 bases: TGTGCCAGCAGTCTTATACGGGAGGGGACAGATACGCAGTATTTT. This translates into CASSLIREGTDTQYF.

This clonotype has a handful of counts. This chain uses TRBV25-1 with TRBJ1-2, with 7 positions matching TRBD1. Trimming removed 3 bases from V and 2 bases from J; junction bases left unmatched: 6. Germline CDR1 is MGHDK and CDR2 is SYGVNS. The CDR3 is made up of 15 amino acids. Here the CDR3 reads CASSDPRQGNYGYTF. For the CDR3, the DNA is TGTGCCAGCAGTGATCCCCGACAGGGAAACTATGGCTACACCTTC.

The chain combines TRBV4-1 with TRBJ2-7, with TRBD2 as a possible D gene (5 bases). Germline assignment: CDR1 MGHRA and CDR2 YSYEKL. V lost 0 bases, J lost 6 bases, and 12 bases lay in between. The CDR3 covers 14 residues. The CDR3 DNA reads as TGCGCCAGCAGCCAAGATGCGGGTACGGGCGAGCAGTACTTC. As protein: CASSQDAGTGEQYF.

This clonotype was seen at least ten times. This chain connects TRBV29-1 to TRBJ2-3; 11 bases fit TRBD2. The CDR3 sequence is 15 residues long. From germline, CDR1 is SQVTM and CDR2 ANQGSEA. The V gene end was trimmed by 5 bases and the J gene end by 4 bases; junction bases not matched to a gene: 8. The CDR3: CSVYTSGSTADTQYF. CDR3 in DNA: TGCAGCGTTTACACTAGCGGGAGTACTGCAGATACGCAGTATTTT.

The CDR3 sequence: CASSFGQGAISYEQYF. The CDR3 DNA follows: TGTGCCAGCAGTTTCGGACAGGGGGCGATTTCCTACGAGCAGTACTTC. The chain joins TRBV12-3 or TRBV12-4 to TRBJ2-7; 11 bases are a match to TRBD1. The CDR3 spans 16 residues. V was pared by 3 bases and J by 1 base, with 5 bases of the junction left unmatched.

This clonotype showed up just a few times. The CDR3 protein is CASSLRTGVLETQYF. The CDR3 DNA reads TGCGCCAGCAGCTTAAGAACAGGGGTCCTAGAGACCCAGTACTTC. The V gene is TRBV5-1, the J gene TRBJ2-5; 7 positions match TRBD1. V dropped 2 bases and J dropped 4; count of bases not matched to a gene: 8. CDR1 is SGHRS and CDR2 is YFSETQ in the germline V gene. The CDR3 is made up of 15 amino acids.

The CDR3 sequence is CASSSLLREVTGNTIYF. For the CDR3, the DNA is TGTGCCAGCAGCTCCTTGCTTAGGGAGGTAACTGGAAACACCATATATTTT. The rearrangement uses TRBV11-2 and TRBJ1-3; D not certain. The germline V gene has CDR1 SGHAT and CDR2 FQNNGV. V was shortened by 4 bases and J by 2 bases, with 18 bases between the two germline ends. The CDR3 length is 17 residues. The full variable domain, completed using reference TRBV11-2 and TRBJ1-3, is EAGVAQSPRYKIIEKRQSVAFWCNPISGHATLYWYQQILGQGPKLLIQFQNNGVVDDSQLPKDRFSAERLKGVDSTLKIQPAKLEDSAVYLCASSSLLREVTGNTIYFGEGSWLTVV.

This rearrangement joins TRBV28 to TRBJ1-3, with D unclear. The CDR3 is made up of 12 amino acids. Germline V CDR1 and CDR2: MDHEN, SYDVKM. V was shortened by 3 bases and J by 4 bases, with 4 bases between the two germline ends. For the CDR3, the DNA is TGTGCCAGCAGTTTGACGGGAAACACCATATATTTT. This codes for CASSLTGNTIYF.

This clonotype appeared a few times. The chain combines TRBV10-3 with TRBJ1-6, with a tentative D call TRBD1 (6 bases). The CDR3 totals 14 residues. Per germline, CDR1 ENHRY and CDR2 SYGVKD. Trimming removed 6 bases at V and 4 bases at J, with 10 bases between. The CDR3 loop reads CAISLDSYNSPLHF. The CDR3 coding sequence is TGTGCCATCAGCTTGGACAGTTATAATTCACCCCTCCACTTT.

This clonotype was recorded a few times. J is TRBJ2-3 and V is TRBV20-1, with 9 bases fitting TRBD2. Germline trimming cut 6 bases from V and 3 bases from J; bases unmatched to any gene: 16. This CDR3 is built from 17 residues. The germline V gene encodes CDR1 DFQATT and CDR2 SNEGSKA (reference sequence). The CDR3 bases are TGCAGTGCGGGGTCGGCTAGCGGGACCCTTGGGACAGATACGCAGTATTTT. It codes for CSAGSASGTLGTDTQYF.

This clonotype was recorded many times. V usage is TRBV29-1 and J usage is TRBJ2-5; perhaps TRBD2 as D (6 bases). V lost 7 bases to trimming and J lost 3 bases, with 15 bases between them. Germline values: CDR1 SQVTM, CDR2 ANQGSEA. This CDR3 comprises 13 residues. The CDR3 sequence is CSGGTATEETQYF. CDR3 in DNA: TGCAGCGGTGGGACTGCTACAGAAGAGACCCAGTACTTC.

This clonotype showed up just a few times. The V gene is TRBV10-3, the J gene TRBJ1-1; weak D call: TRBD1 (5 bases). Looked up from germline, CDR1 is ENHRY and CDR2 is SYGVKD. V lost 9 bases to trimming and J lost 4 bases, with 9 bases between them. The CDR3 is made up of 11 amino acids. Here the CDR3 DNA reads TGTGCCATTCGGACACTCACTGAAGCTTTCTTT. This translates into CAIRTLTEAFF.

This clonotype was found a few times. The chain employs TRBV4-2 and TRBJ1-2, with unresolved D. Per the germline V gene, CDR1 is LGHNA and CDR2 is YNFKEQ. The CDR3 has 15 amino acids. V lost 0 bases and J 7 bases, leaving 15 bases between the germline ends. The CDR3 loop reads CASSQEGSPGSGYTF. The CDR3 coding sequence is TGTGCCAGCAGCCAAGAAGGTAGTCCTGGGTCTGGCTACACCTTC.

The V and J genes are TRBV5-1 and TRBJ1-4, with D unresolved. Germline CDR1 reads SGHRS; CDR2 reads YFSETQ. Deletions cut 3 bases from V and 6 bases from J, with 6 bases between. This CDR3 has 12 residues. Here the CDR3 reads CASSSPDEKLFF. The CDR3 region has the DNA TGCGCCAGCAGCTCGCCAGATGAAAAACTGTTTTTT.